The 11 T cell receptor beta chains reported below all come from one sample, sequenced in a study of post-analysis software for immune sequencing data (dated by TCRdb to between 2014 and 2017). These receptors are not linked to any known antigen. The library was obtained by PCR. TCRdb lists the instrument as Illumina HiSeq 2500. To reduce PCR and sequencing biases, unique molecular identifiers were built into the TCR beta cDNA libraries. TCRdb trimmed the raw reads at Q25, called clones with MiXCR and kept productive beta chains. Each entry is one CDR3 protein sequence, shown with its most common DNA and genes. This sample gives roughly 870,000 distinct CDR3 sequences in total; roughly 58% of them show up just once. The ten top clones hold approximately 4.3% of the sample. Study-level results and caveats: A handful of TRBV segments, including TRBV5-6, TRBV5-1 and TRBV20-1, were significantly more frequent in patients than controls.

Sequencing was done on a sample of blood. The receptors derive from a girl under 18 with multiple sclerosis.

The chain employs TRBV29-1 and TRBJ2-5; the D is unclear. Trimming took off 4 bases at V and 3 bases at J, with 9 bases between the two ends. CDR3 length: 12 residues. In germline, CDR1 is SQVTM, CDR2 ANQGSEA. The CDR3 spells CSVGDTEETQYF. The CDR3 DNA follows: TGCAGCGTTGGAGACACTGAAGAGACCCAGTACTTC.

Only a few counts were recorded for this clonotype. V is TRBV20-1 and J is TRBJ1-2, with D possibly TRBD1 on 5 matching bases. This CDR3 comprises 15 residues. The V and J ends lost 0 bases and 4 bases respectively, with 15 bases between them. Germline V gives CDR1 DFQATT, CDR2 SNEGSKA (reference sequence). CDR3 in DNA: TGCAGTGCTAGAGAAACGGCCAGGGATTTCTATGGCTACACCTTC. The encoded protein is CSARETARDFYGYTF.

This clonotype was detected a few times. The chain couples TRBV25-1 to TRBJ2-3; D is undetermined. Germline CDR1 MGHDK, CDR2 SYGVNS. V was clipped by 4 bases and J by 0 bases, with 11 bases between them. The CDR3 runs 15 residues. CDR3 in DNA: TGTGCCAGCAGTGTGGACGTGTCTAGCACAGATACGCAGTATTTT. Amino acids: CASSVDVSSTDTQYF.

The CDR3 region is CSVDRAEGTQYF. CDR3 nucleotides: TGCAGCGTAGACAGGGCCGAAGGGACCCAGTACTTC. This rearrangement joins TRBV29-1 to TRBJ2-5, with 7 bases matching TRBD1. Germline values: CDR1 SQVTM, CDR2 ANQGSEA. This CDR3 is built from 12 residues. Trimming at V came to 6 bases and at J to 7 bases, leaving 8 bases not matched to a gene.

The sample holds a few counts of this clonotype. The rearrangement links TRBV3-1 to TRBJ2-7, with D perhaps TRBD1 or TRBD2 (7 bases each). CDR3 length equals 15 residues. The ends were cut back, 6 bases at V and 2 bases at J, with 17 bases in the middle. CDR1 and CDR2 from the germline V gene are LGHDT and YNNKEL (reference sequence). The CDR3 DNA is TGTGCCAGCAGTCGACAGGGACTACCTGCCTACGAGCAGTACTTC. Protein: CASSRQGLPAYEQYF.

In nucleotides, the CDR3 is TGTGCCATCAGTGTAAATTACGAGCAGTACTTC. It translates to CAISVNYEQYF. The gene calls are TRBV10-3 and TRBJ2-7; D is unclear. Germline CDR1 and CDR2: ENHRY and SYGVKD. This CDR3 spans 11 amino acids. Trimming removed 4 bases from V and 4 bases from J, with 5 bases in between.

This chain uses TRBV12-3 or TRBV12-4 with TRBJ2-1, with TRBD1 matching over 9 bases. J lost 9 bases, V lost 6 bases, and 15 bases had no gene match. CDR3 length: 16 residues. CDR3 coding DNA: TGTGCCAGCAGCAAGGACAGGGGACACGCCCGCCTTGAGCAGTTCTTC. Its protein is CASSKDRGHARLEQFF.

This clonotype was seen a few times. CDR3 nucleotide sequence: TGCAGTGCTAGGGGGGGGCCCAGCTCCTACGAGCAGTACTTC. It yields the protein CSARGGPSSYEQYF. The rearrangement joins TRBV20-1 to TRBJ2-7, with D perhaps matching TRBD2 (7 bases). CDR1 DFQATT and CDR2 SNEGSKA come from the germline V gene (reference sequence). The germline V and J ends were trimmed by 3 bases and 0 bases, with 12 bases remaining between them. This CDR3 contains 14 residues.

The rearrangement links TRBV5-5 to TRBJ2-4; no reliable D call. Germline CDR1 reads SGHKS; CDR2 reads YYEKEE (reference sequence). Trimming left V 3 bases short and J 0 bases short, with 10 bases between. The CDR3 runs 15 residues. This CDR3 is CASSSEHLAKNIQYF. The CDR3 DNA reads as TGTGCCAGCAGCTCCGAACATTTAGCCAAAAACATTCAGTACTTC.

Comment on this clonotype: One junction end does not reproduce the germline sequence, and a read error may be involved. The V and J genes are TRBV14 and TRBJ2-5; D not certain. The CDR3 runs to 16 residues. Germline-derived CDR1 and CDR2 are SGHDN and FVKESK. DNA of the CDR3: TGTGCCAGCAACCAAGTACGTTTACCGCCGGGAGAGACCCAGTACTTC. Amino acid sequence: CASNQVRLPPGETQYF.

The chain links TRBV5-1 to TRBJ2-5, with 11 bases that match TRBD2. The trim removed 2 bases at V and 4 bases at J, leaving 4 bases unmatched. CDR3 length: 15 amino acids. The germline V gene has CDR1 SGHRS and CDR2 YFSETQ. CDR3 sequence (DNA): TGCGCCAGCAGCTTACTAGCGGGAGAGATAGAGACCCAGTACTTC. It is translated as CASSLLAGEIETQYF.